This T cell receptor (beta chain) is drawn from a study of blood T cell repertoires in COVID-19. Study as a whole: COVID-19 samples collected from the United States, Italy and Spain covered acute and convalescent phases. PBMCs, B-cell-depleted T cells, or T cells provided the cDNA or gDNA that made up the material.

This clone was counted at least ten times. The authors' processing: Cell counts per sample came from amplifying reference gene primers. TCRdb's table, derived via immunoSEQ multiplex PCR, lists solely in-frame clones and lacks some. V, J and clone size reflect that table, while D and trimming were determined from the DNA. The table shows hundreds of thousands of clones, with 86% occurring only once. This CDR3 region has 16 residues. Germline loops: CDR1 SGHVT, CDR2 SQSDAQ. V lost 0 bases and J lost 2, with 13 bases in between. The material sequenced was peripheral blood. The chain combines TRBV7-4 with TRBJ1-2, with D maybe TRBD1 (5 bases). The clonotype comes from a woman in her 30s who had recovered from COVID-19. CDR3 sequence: CASSLAGQGPNYGYTF. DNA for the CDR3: TGTGCCAGCAGCTTAGCGGGGCAGGGCCCGAACTATGGCTACACCTTC.